A single sample is the source of the 31 T cell receptor beta chains below, sequenced in a study of technical replicates of blood from a handful of donors. Sequencing used immunoSEQ multiplex PCR; TCRdb keeps in-frame clones, though not all of them. The sample yields tens of thousands of clones, roughly 94% seen once. Sequencing was carried out using T cells isolated from PBMCs. Every receptor here comes from a human donor in good health.

The chain couples TRBV28 to TRBJ1-5; 8 nucleotides match TRBD1. Germline CDR1 and CDR2: MDHEN and SYDVKM. The CDR3 runs to 15 residues. V lost 5 bases, J lost 7 bases, and 10 bases stayed unmatched. The CDR3, as DNA: TGTGCCAGCAGTATAGCCTTGGACAGGGCGCAGCCCCAGCATTTT. It translates to CASSIALDRAQPQHF.

This chain joins TRBV5-4 and TRBJ2-7; weak D call: TRBD1 (5 bases). The CDR3 is made up of 13 amino acids. Trimming took off 3 bases at V and 3 bases at J, with 10 bases between the two ends. CDR1 and CDR2 from the germline V gene are SGHNT and YYREEE (reference sequence). The CDR3 sequence is CASSSDSRYEQYF. CDR3 nucleotides: TGTGCCAGCAGCTCCGACAGCCGCTACGAGCAGTACTTC. Looking up the rest from reference TRBV5-4 and TRBJ2-7 gives the full variable domain: ETGVTQSPTHLIKTRGQQVTLRCSSQSGHNTVSWYQQALGQGPQFIFQYYREEENGRGNFPPRFSGLQFPNYSSELNVNALELDDSALYLCASSSDSRYEQYFGPGTRLTVT.

The genes are TRBV5-1 and TRBJ2-3; D might be TRBD1 (6 bases). With 5 bases removed from V and 3 bases from J, the gap between germline ends came to 25 bases. The length of the CDR3 is 18 residues. CDR1 and CDR2 from the germline V gene are SGHRS and YFSETQ. For the CDR3, the DNA is TGCGCCAGCAGACGGACAACCATTGACAGTACAGGGACAGATACGCAGTATTTT. Translated: CASRRTTIDSTGTDTQYF. The variable domain in full, with the rest retrieved from reference TRBV5-1 and TRBJ2-3, is KAGVTQTPRYLIKTRGQQVTLSCSPISGHRSVSWYQQTPGQGLQFLFEYFSETQRNKGNFPGRFSGRQFSNSRSEMNVSTLELGDSALYLCASRRTTIDSTGTDTQYFGPGTRLTVL.

The chain has TRBV2 and TRBJ2-5; D is undetermined. CDR3 length equals 12 residues. Per germline, CDR1 SNHLY and CDR2 FYNNEI. Trimming pared 1 base from V and 5 bases from J, leaving 5 bases between. In DNA, the CDR3 is TGTGCCAGCAGTGAAGAGAGCGAGACCCAGTACTTC. This translates into CASSEESETQYF. Full variable domain (remainder filled in from reference TRBV2 and TRBJ2-5): EPEVTQTPSHQVTQMGQEVILRCVPISNHLYFYWYRQILGQKVEFLVSFYNNEISEKSEIFDDQFSVERPDGSNFTLKIRSTKLEDSAMYFCASSEESETQYFGPGTRLLVL.

The V call is TRBV9, the J call TRBJ2-7; 7 bases map to TRBD1. Germline CDR1 is SGDLS and CDR2 is YYNGEE. After removal of 3 bases from V and 2 bases from J, the junction contained 8 bases not matched to a gene. The CDR3 sequence is 15 residues long. The CDR3 DNA reads TGTGCCAGCAGCGCGAGGGGGCAGGGACCCTACGAGCAGTACTTC. It is translated as CASSARGQGPYEQYF.

This rearrangement joins TRBV6-6 to TRBJ1-4, with D maybe TRBD1 (5 bases). V lost 0 bases to trimming and J lost 3 bases, with 11 bases between them. Germline loops: CDR1 MNHNY, CDR2 SVGAGI (reference sequence). The length of the CDR3 is 16 residues. The CDR3, as DNA: TGTGCCAGCAGTTACTCGGTGCAGGGATCTAATGAAAAACTGTTTTTT. This codes for CASSYSVQGSNEKLFF.

The chain carries TRBV7-9 and TRBJ2-7; 9 bases map to TRBD1. The CDR3 spans 15 residues. In germline, CDR1 is SEHNR, CDR2 FQNEAQ (reference sequence). V was clipped by 2 bases and J by 3 bases; unmatched bases: 5. The CDR3 region is CASSLRGTGSYEQYF. CDR3 nucleotides: TGTGCCAGCAGCTTACGAGGGACAGGGAGCTACGAGCAGTACTTC.

The chain employs TRBV2 and TRBJ2-3; TRBD1 matches at 7 bases. Germline CDR1 SNHLY, CDR2 FYNNEI. V was pared by 4 bases and J by 4 bases, with 11 bases of the junction left unmatched. This CDR3 is built from 16 residues. The CDR3 DNA follows: TGTGCCAGCAGTGTCGAGGGGGCGAGGTTGGCAGATACGCAGTATTTT. Its translation is CASSVEGARLADTQYF.

The chain is built from TRBV6-1 and TRBJ1-1; no firm D call. V lost 2 bases and J lost 8, with 6 bases in between. The CDR3 is 11 amino acids. From germline, CDR1 is MNHNS and CDR2 SASEGT. CDR3 amino acids: CASSEPLEAFF. In DNA, the CDR3 is TGTGCCAGCAGTGAACCCTTAGAAGCTTTCTTT.

V gene TRBV4-1 combines with J gene TRBJ2-7; 9 bases line up with TRBD1. The CDR3 is made up of 16 amino acids. Germline assignment: CDR1 MGHRA and CDR2 YSYEKL. With V trimmed by 2 bases and J by 5 bases, 10 bases remained unmatched. The chain's CDR3 is CASSQYPGQGSDEQYF. The CDR3 DNA follows: TGCGCCAGCAGCCAATATCCCGGACAGGGGAGTGACGAGCAGTACTTC.

This chain links TRBV7-4 with TRBJ2-2; 10 bases map to TRBD1. Trimming cost V 1 base and J 7 bases; bases outside gene matches: 6. Germline V CDR1 and CDR2: SGHVT, SQSDAQ. The CDR3 consists of 16 residues. CDR3 bases: TGTGCCAGCAGCTTAGAGAGGTGGACAGGGGGCGGGGAGCTGTTTTTT. Translating it yields CASSLERWTGGGELFF.

The chain uses TRBV5-1 and TRBJ2-7; D possibly corresponds to TRBD2 (6 bases). Trimming removed 0 bases from V and 5 bases from J, with 15 bases in between. From germline, CDR1 is SGHRS and CDR2 YFSETQ. The CDR3 is made up of 15 amino acids. CDR3 coding DNA: TGCGCCAGCAGCTTGGCCGGTCTAGCGTTAGACGAGCAGTACTTC. It translates to CASSLAGLALDEQYF.

The CDR3 spells CASSPPHPESHGYTF. DNA of the CDR3: TGTGCCAGCTCACCACCTCATCCAGAATCCCATGGCTACACCTTC. The rearrangement joins TRBV18 to TRBJ1-2; D is unresolved. Germline CDR1 is KGHSH and CDR2 is LQKENI. The CDR3 extends over 15 amino acids. The V and J ends lost 0 bases and 6 bases respectively, with 14 bases between them.

The chain couples TRBV5-1 to TRBJ2-5; 10 positions agree with TRBD2. In germline, CDR1 is SGHRS, CDR2 YFSETQ. The CDR3 covers 16 residues. V lost 4 bases and J lost 1; bases outside the gene matches: 7. CDR3 in DNA: TGCGCCAGCAGCATGGGGGGACTAGCGCTCCAAGAGACCCAGTACTTC. Translating it yields CASSMGGLALQETQYF. Full variable domain (outside the CDR3, taken from reference TRBV5-1 and TRBJ2-5): KAGVTQTPRYLIKTRGQQVTLSCSPISGHRSVSWYQQTPGQGLQFLFEYFSETQRNKGNFPGRFSGRQFSNSRSEMNVSTLELGDSALYLCASSMGGLALQETQYFGPGTRLLVL.

This sequence joins TRBV7-2 and TRBJ2-7, with D possibly TRBD2 on 7 matching bases. This CDR3 contains 14 residues. The V end lost 1 base, the J end lost 3 bases, and 10 bases lay between the germline ends. Germline values: CDR1 SGHTA, CDR2 FQGNSA. The CDR3 DNA reads as TGTGCCAGCAGCTTAGACGGGGGGCGCTACGAGCAGTACTTC. Translation: CASSLDGGRYEQYF.

This chain connects TRBV13 to TRBJ2-1, with 8 bases fitting TRBD2. In germline, CDR1 is PRHDT, CDR2 FYEKMQ (reference sequence). Trimming at V came to 5 bases and at J to 8 bases, leaving 11 bases not matched to a gene. The CDR3 consists of 15 residues. CDR3 protein: CASSRGLAGGDEQFF. In nucleotides, the CDR3 is TGTGCCAGCAGCCGCGGACTAGCCGGGGGGGATGAGCAGTTCTTC.

This clone occurred once. The chain employs TRBV7-9 and TRBJ2-2; TRBD2 is a possible D gene (6 bases). Trimming left V 5 bases short and J 6 bases short, with 16 bases between. CDR3 length: 15 residues. Germline CDR1 reads SEHNR; CDR2 reads FQNEAQ (reference sequence). DNA for the CDR3: TGTGCCAGCAGCGCCCCCGGGACTTTCGCCGGGGAGCTGTTTTTT. As protein: CASSAPGTFAGELFF.

The chain uses TRBV7-9 and TRBJ2-3; D perhaps matches TRBD1 (5 bases). The CDR3 totals 15 residues. The germline gives CDR1 SEHNR, CDR2 FQNEAQ (reference sequence). Between the trimmed V and J ends, which lost 1 base and 0 bases, there was a span of 8 bases. The DNA for the CDR3 is TGTGCCAGCAGCTTAGGACAGTTTAGCACAGATACGCAGTATTTT. It is translated as CASSLGQFSTDTQYF.

V and J are TRBV2 and TRBJ1-1; D gene unclear. The CDR3 sequence is 13 residues long. CDR1 is SNHLY, CDR2 FYNNEI, per germline. The V end was cut by 8 bases, the J end by 2 bases, with 12 bases between. The CDR3 nucleotides read TGTGCCAGCTGCTCAGACTTAAACACTGAAGCTTTCTTT. This translates into CASCSDLNTEAFF. The whole variable domain, filled in from reference TRBV2 and TRBJ1-1, reads EPEVTQTPSHQVTQMGQEVILRCVPISNHLYFYWYRQILGQKVEFLVSFYNNEISEKSEIFDDQFSVERPDGSNFTLKIRSTKLEDSAMYFCASCSDLNTEAFFGQGTRLTVV.

V gene TRBV9 combines with J gene TRBJ2-1, with 9 bases identical to TRBD1. The CDR3 is made up of 14 amino acids. Germline CDR1 SGDLS, CDR2 YYNGEE. The junction had 4 bases not matched to a gene; V was cut back by 3 bases and J by 6 bases. DNA of the CDR3: TGTGCCAGCAGCGCCGGGACAGGGCCCAATGAGCAGTTCTTC. Translated, it gives CASSAGTGPNEQFF.

V and J are TRBV27 and TRBJ1-2, with no clear D. V was pared by 2 bases and J by 7 bases, with 11 bases between. The germline V gene has CDR1 MNHEY and CDR2 SMNVEV (reference sequence). This CDR3 contains 13 residues. DNA of the CDR3: TGTGCCAGCAGTTTAGGGAGGGCGTTTGGCTACACCTTC. Translation: CASSLGRAFGYTF.

The genes are TRBV5-4 and TRBJ2-5, with 10 bases matching TRBD2. Germline loops: CDR1 SGHNT, CDR2 YYREEE (reference sequence). Trimming took 6 bases from V and 5 from J; bases not matched to a gene: 13. CDR3 length equals 16 residues. CDR3 bases: TGTGCCAGCACCGTCTGGCTAGCGGGAGCTGGTGAGACCCAGTACTTC. Translated, it gives CASTVWLAGAGETQYF.

This chain uses TRBV4-2 with TRBJ1-3, with no clear D. Germline CDR1 is LGHNA and CDR2 is YNFKEQ. V gave up 1 base and J gave up 3 bases, with 10 bases separating them. The CDR3 loop spans 15 amino acids. The CDR3: CASSQGGLDGNTIYF. CDR3 sequence (DNA): TGTGCCAGCAGCCAAGGAGGCCTGGATGGAAACACCATATATTTT.

The J gene is TRBJ1-6, the V gene TRBV28; D might be TRBD1 (6 bases). The germline V gene has CDR1 MDHEN and CDR2 SYDVKM. This CDR3 is 14 amino acids long. V lost 2 bases to trimming and J lost 10 bases, with 12 bases between them. CDR3 sequence (DNA): TGTGCCAGCAGTTTAGGGCAGGGGCGGTCACCCCTCCACTTT. Protein sequence: CASSLGQGRSPLHF.

This clone was found once. The chain uses TRBV27 and TRBJ2-1, with D maybe TRBD1 (5 bases). The length of the CDR3 is 15 residues. Germline-derived CDR1 and CDR2 are MNHEY and SMNVEV (reference sequence). Trimming took 0 bases from V and 4 from J, leaving 10 bases between them. CDR3 nucleotide sequence: TGTGCCAGCAGTTTATCGTGGGGCCTATACAATGAGCAGTTCTTC. Protein sequence: CASSLSWGLYNEQFF.

The chain has TRBV6-5 and TRBJ2-7; 9 nucleotides match TRBD2. Germline V gene lookup returns CDR1 MNHEY and CDR2 SVGAGI. CDR3 length: 16 residues. The junction had 4 bases not matched to a gene; V was cut back by 0 bases and J by 1 base. The CDR3 loop reads CASSYSWTSVSYEQYF. The CDR3 nucleotides are TGTGCCAGCAGTTACTCCTGGACTAGCGTTTCCTACGAGCAGTACTTC.

This chain joins TRBV13 and TRBJ1-2, with TRBD1 matching 9 bases. The V gene's germline CDR1 is PRHDT and CDR2 FYEKMQ (reference sequence). The CDR3 has 15 residues. V was clipped by 4 bases and J by 1 base; unmatched bases: 4. The CDR3 spells CASSSQGAFNYGYTF. CDR3 bases: TGTGCCAGCAGCTCACAGGGGGCGTTTAACTATGGCTACACCTTC.

The chain links TRBV10-1 to TRBJ2-2; possible D gene TRBD1, 6 bases. Germline V gene data show CDR1 as WNHNN and CDR2 as SYGVQD (reference sequence). The CDR3 covers 14 residues. Between the trimmed V and J ends, which lost 7 bases and 0 bases, there was a span of 9 bases. Here the CDR3 DNA reads TGCGCCAGCACCGACAGGTCGAACACCGGGGAGCTGTTTTTT. It encodes CASTDRSNTGELFF.

The chain employs TRBV7-6 and TRBJ1-4; tentative D call: TRBD1 (5 bases). The CDR3 is made up of 12 amino acids. Germline V gene data show CDR1 as SGHVS and CDR2 as FNYEAQ. V shed 5 bases and J shed 7 bases, with 8 bases lying between them. The CDR3 bases are TGTGCCAGCAGCCTCACAGGTGAAAAACTGTTTTTT. Translation gives CASSLTGEKLFF.

The chain joins TRBV10-3 to TRBJ1-2; D might be TRBD1 (5 bases). Germline assignment: CDR1 ENHRY and CDR2 SYGVKD. The V end lost 3 bases, the J end lost 4 bases, and 18 bases lay between the germline ends. This CDR3 contains 16 residues. The CDR3 loop reads CAISDPRAGLSYGYTF. CDR3 DNA sequence: TGTGCCATCAGTGACCCTCGAGCAGGGCTTTCCTATGGCTACACCTTC.

This sequence joins TRBV9 and TRBJ2-3, with 9 bases identical to TRBD2. Trimming removed 3 bases from V and 3 bases from J; junction bases left unmatched: 8. This CDR3 has 16 amino acids. Germline V gene data show CDR1 as SGDLS and CDR2 as YYNGEE. The CDR3 spells CASSAIAGDKTDTQYF. The CDR3 DNA sequence: TGTGCCAGCAGCGCAATAGCGGGAGACAAGACAGATACGCAGTATTTT.